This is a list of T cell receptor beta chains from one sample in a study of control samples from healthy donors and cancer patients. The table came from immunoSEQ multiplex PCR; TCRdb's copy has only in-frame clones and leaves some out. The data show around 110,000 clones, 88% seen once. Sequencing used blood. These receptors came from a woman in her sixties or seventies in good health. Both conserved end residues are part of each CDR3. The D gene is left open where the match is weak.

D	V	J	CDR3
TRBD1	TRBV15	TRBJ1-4	CAIRQGRANEKLFF
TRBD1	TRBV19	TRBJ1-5	CASSIWQGAGQPQHF
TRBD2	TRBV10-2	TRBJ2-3	CASSEWAGGSTDTQYF
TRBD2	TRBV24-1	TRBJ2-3	CATTPGTSGYTDTQYF
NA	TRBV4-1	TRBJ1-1	CASSQQVGGFLTEAFF
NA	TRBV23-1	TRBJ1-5	CASSQTDTLYSNQPQHF
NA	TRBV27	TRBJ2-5	CASSLVGLGETQYF
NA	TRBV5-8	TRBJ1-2	CASSFGQRGYTF
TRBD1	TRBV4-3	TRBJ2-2	CASSQDPYRDRDTGELFF
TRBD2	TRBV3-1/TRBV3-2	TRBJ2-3	CASSPTSGGAGSTQYF
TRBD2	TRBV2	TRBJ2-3	CASTRWTSGLLDTQYF
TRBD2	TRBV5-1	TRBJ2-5	CASSLVASGGQETQYF
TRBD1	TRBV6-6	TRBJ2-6	CASRSGQGSGANVLTF
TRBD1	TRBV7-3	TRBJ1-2	CASSSGTAGYTF
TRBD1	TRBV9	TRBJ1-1	CASSSRQGPGTEAFF
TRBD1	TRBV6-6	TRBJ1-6	CASSYSGTDNSPLHF
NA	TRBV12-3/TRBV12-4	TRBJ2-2	CASSPNTGELFF
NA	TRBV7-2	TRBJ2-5	CASSLAGTQRETQYF
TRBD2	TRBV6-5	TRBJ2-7	CASSMSGAFYEQYF
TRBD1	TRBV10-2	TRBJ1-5	CASSVTGVNQPQHF
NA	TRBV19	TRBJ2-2	CASSILDKNTGELFF
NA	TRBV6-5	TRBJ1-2	CASSNTKGGNYGYTF
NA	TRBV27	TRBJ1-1	CASSLSGIAEAFF
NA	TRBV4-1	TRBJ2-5	CASSQVYQETQYF
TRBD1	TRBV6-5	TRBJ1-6	CASSLAGTANSPLHF
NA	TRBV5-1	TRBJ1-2	CASSSDGRAEGYTF
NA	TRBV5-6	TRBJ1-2	CASSFGAGPANYGYTF
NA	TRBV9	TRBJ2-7	CASSVRQGGSEQYF
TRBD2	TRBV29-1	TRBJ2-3	CSVRSGGGRDTQYF
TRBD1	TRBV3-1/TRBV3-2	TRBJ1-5	CASSQAGTGGNQPQHF
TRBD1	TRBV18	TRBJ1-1	CASSPYTRQGWTEAFF
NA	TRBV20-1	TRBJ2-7	CSASLPTGGLYYEQYF
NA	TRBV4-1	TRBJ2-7	CASTPYQEEYLF
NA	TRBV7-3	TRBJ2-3	CASSLTRRDTDTQYF
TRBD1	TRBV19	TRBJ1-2	CASSWGQGSGYTF
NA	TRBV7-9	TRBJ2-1	CASSPQGTYNEQFF
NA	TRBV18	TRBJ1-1	CASSQGPEAFF